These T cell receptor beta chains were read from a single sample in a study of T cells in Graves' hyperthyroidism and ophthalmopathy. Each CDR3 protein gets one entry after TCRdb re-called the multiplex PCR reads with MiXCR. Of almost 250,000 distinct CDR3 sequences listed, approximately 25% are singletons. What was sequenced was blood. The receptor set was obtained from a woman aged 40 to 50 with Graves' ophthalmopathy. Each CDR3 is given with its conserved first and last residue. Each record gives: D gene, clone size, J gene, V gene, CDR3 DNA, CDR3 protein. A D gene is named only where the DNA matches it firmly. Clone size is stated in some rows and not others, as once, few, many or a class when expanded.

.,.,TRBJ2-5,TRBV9,TGTGCCAGCAGCGTAGGTAACTCCAACCAAGAGACCCAGTACTTC,CASSVGNSNQETQYF
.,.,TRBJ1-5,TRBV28,TGTGCCAGCAGCTCGGACGGGGGGTGGGGCAATCAGCCCCAGCATTTT,CASSSDGGWGNQPQHF
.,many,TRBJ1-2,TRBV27,TGTGCCAGCAGTTTATCGATCGGGGATTACTATGGCTACACCTTC,CASSLSIGDYYGYTF
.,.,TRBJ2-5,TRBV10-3,TGTGCCATCAGTGAGTCTAGCGGCGAGGGGGAAGAGACCCAGTACTTC,CAISESSGEGEETQYF
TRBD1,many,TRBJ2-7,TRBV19,TGTGCCAGTAGTATCAGGGGACAGGCCGCCTACGAGCAGTACTTC,CASSIRGQAAYEQYF
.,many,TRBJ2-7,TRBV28,TGTGCCAGCTTAGCAGTAGGGGCCGGGATCCCATACGAGCAGTACTTC,CASLAVGAGIPYEQYF
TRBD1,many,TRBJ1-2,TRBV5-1,TGCGCCAGCAGCTTGGGATTAGGGGGCGACTATGGCTACACCTTC,CASSLGLGGDYGYTF
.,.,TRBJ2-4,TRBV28,TGTGCCAGCAGTGACGACTCTCTGGGGTTTCTGGGCGCCAACGACATTCAGTACTTC,CASSDDSLGFLGANDIQYF
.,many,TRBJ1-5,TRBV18,TGTGCCAGCTCACCTGAGGGGAGTCAGCCCCAGCATTTT,CASSPEGSQPQHF
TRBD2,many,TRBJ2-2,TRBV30,TGTGCCTGGAGTGTAGCGGGAATTACCGGGGAGCTGTTTTTT,CAWSVAGITGELFF
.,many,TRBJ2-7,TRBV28,TGTGCCAGCAGTTTACAAGTTTACAGTCCGCACGAGCAGTACTTC,CASSLQVYSPHEQYF
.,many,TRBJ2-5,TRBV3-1,TGTGCCAGCAGTCGACTGATAGGGGAGACCCAGTACTTC,CASSRLIGETQYF
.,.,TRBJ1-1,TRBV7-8,TGTGCCAGCAGCGGTGGTTTCGCACCCCGGATGAACACTGAAGCTTTCTTT,CASSGGFAPRMNTEAFF
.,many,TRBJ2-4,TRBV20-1,TGCAGTGCTGCACCCAGTGGGGCCAAAAACATTCAGTACTTC,CSAAPSGAKNIQYF
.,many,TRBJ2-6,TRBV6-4,TGTGCCCCCGGAGGGGGTTCAACTGGGGCCAACGTCCTGACTTTC,CAPGGGSTGANVLTF
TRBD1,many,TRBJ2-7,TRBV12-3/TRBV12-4,TGTGCCAGCACCCCAGGGGGACGACAGCTACGGGGTAGCGAGCAGTACTTC,CASTPGGRQLRGSEQYF
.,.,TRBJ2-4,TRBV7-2,TGTGCCAGCAGCGGCATGACAGCTGAGGTCATTCAGTACTTC,CASSGMTAEVIQYF
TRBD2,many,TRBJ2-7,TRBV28,TGTGCCAGCAGTTTACGAAAGGGACTAGCGGGATACGAGCAGTACTTC,CASSLRKGLAGYEQYF
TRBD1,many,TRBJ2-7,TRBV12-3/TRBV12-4,TGTGCCAGCACCCTGGGACAGGCCGAGCAGTACTTC,CASTLGQAEQYF
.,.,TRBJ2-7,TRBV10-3,TGTGCCACCCTCAGGGGGGGAGACTACGAGCAGTACTTC,CATLRGGDYEQYF
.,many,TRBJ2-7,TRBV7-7,TGTGCTAGCAGCTTTACGGTCGGGTACGAGCAGTACTTC,CASSFTVGYEQYF
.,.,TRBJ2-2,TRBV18,TGTGCCAGCTCGCCGAAACCTCGAGTGGCAGGCACCGGGGAGCTGTTTTTT,CASSPKPRVAGTGELFF
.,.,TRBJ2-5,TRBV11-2,TGTGCCAGCAGCCAGGTCAGACGATTGGAGACCCAGTACTTC,CASSQVRRLETQYF
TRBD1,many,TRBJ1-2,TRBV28,TGTGCCAGCAGTAATCGACAGGGGGCGCATGGCTACACCTTC,CASSNRQGAHGYTF
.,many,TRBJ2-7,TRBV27,TGTGCCAGCAGTTTAGAGTTTCTAGCCTACGAGCAGTACTTC,CASSLEFLAYEQYF
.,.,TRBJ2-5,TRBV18,TGTGCCATCTCACCAGGAGAGACCCAGTACTTC,CAISPGETQYF
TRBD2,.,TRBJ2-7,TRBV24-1,TGTGCCACCAGTGACGGGGGGAACCACGAGCAGTACTTC,CATSDGGNHEQYF
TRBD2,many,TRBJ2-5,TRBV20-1,TGCAGTGCTAGAGTGGGAAAAGCGGGAGGTAAAGAGACCCAGTACTTC,CSARVGKAGGKETQYF
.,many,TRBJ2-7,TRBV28,TGTGCCAGCAGTTTTGTGGACAGCAGATCCTACGAGCAGTACTTC,CASSFVDSRSYEQYF
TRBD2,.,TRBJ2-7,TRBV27,TGTGCCAGCAGTCGACTAGCGGCCGATTACGAGCAGTACTTC,CASSRLAADYEQYF
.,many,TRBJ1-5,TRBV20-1,TGCAGTGCTAGAGGTGGGGGGGCCGTTAGCAATCAGCCCCAGCATTTT,CSARGGGAVSNQPQHF
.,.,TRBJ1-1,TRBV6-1,TGTGCCAGCGCTTCGAAGGGTGACACTGAAGCTCTCTTT,CASASKGDTEALF
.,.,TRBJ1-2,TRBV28,TGTGCCAGCAGTTTAGGCCTTGGCTACACCTTC,CASSLGLGYTF
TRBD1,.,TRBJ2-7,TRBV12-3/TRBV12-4,TGTGCCAGCAGCACCGGGACAGGTCTGTACTTC,CASSTGTGLYF
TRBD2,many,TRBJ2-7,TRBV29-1,TGCAGCGTTGGTTGGCAGGGAGGGAGCGAGCAGTACTTC,CSVGWQGGSEQYF
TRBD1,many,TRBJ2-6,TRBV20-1,TGCAGTGCTAGAGATCTGCAGGGGGCTAATGGGGCCAACGTCCTGACTTTC,CSARDLQGANGANVLTF
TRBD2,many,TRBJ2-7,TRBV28,TGTGCCAGCAGTTGGGCTGAGACTAGCGGGACCGAGCAGTACTTC,CASSWAETSGTEQYF
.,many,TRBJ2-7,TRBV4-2,TGTGCCAGCAGCCAAGCGATGGCTGGCTCCTACGAGCAGTACTTC,CASSQAMAGSYEQYF
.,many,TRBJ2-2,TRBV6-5,TGTGCCAGCAGTTCTCCCCCCGACGGGGAGCTGTTTTTT,CASSSPPDGELFF
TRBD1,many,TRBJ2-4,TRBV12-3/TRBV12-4,TGTGCCAGCAGTGACAGGGGGGATCAGTACTTC,CASSDRGDQYF
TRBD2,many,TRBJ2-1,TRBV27,TGTGCCAGCAGTTCCGCCGGGACTAATCCATACAATGAGCAGTTCTTC,CASSSAGTNPYNEQFF
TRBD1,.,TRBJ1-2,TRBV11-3,TGTGCCAGCAGCCCACGGACAGGGGGCAATGGCTACACCTTC,CASSPRTGGNGYTF
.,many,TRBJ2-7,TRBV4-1,TGCGCCAGCAGCCAAGAGACCGCGAGCTCCTACGAGCAGTACTTC,CASSQETASSYEQYF
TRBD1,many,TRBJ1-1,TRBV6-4,TGTGCCAGCTCCCCCGCGGGGACAGGGTCGTATTACACTGAAGCTTTCTTT,CASSPAGTGSYYTEAFF
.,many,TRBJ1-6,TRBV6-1,TGTGCCAGCAGCCTCAGACCACGGGATTCACCCCTCCACTTT,CASSLRPRDSPLHF
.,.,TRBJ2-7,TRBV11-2,TGTGCCAGCAGCTTAGGTTCCGTCGGCTCCTACGAGCAGTACTTC,CASSLGSVGSYEQYF
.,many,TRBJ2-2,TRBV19,TGTGCCAGTACCCCTTTCACCGGGGAGCTGTTTTTT,CASTPFTGELFF
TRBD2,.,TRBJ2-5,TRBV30,TGTGCCTGGAGTGTACCTGGCGGGAGGCGAGAGACCCAGTACTTC,CAWSVPGGRRETQYF
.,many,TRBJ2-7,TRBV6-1,TGTGCCAGCAGTGAAAGTTCGGTTGTGGGGGGGCTGTACGAGCAGTACTTC,CASSESSVVGGLYEQYF
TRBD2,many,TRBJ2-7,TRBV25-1,TGTGCCAGCAGCGCCCCAAAGGGGAGGGAGAGCTACGAGCAGTACTTC,CASSAPKGRESYEQYF
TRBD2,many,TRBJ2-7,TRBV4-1,TGCGCCAGCAGCCTTCGACTAGCGGGAGCCCACGAGCAGTACTTC,CASSLRLAGAHEQYF
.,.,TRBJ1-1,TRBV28,TGTGCCAGCAGCCTCACGGGGACGGGGGTAGCTTTCTTT,CASSLTGTGVAFF
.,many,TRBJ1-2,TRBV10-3,TGTGCCATCAGTGAGTCGACAGCCCACTATGGCTACACCTTC,CAISESTAHYGYTF
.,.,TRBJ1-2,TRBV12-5,TGTGCTAGTGGTACGTCACACAGGGTAGGGCGAGGAGGCTACACCTTC,CASGTSHRVGRGGYTF
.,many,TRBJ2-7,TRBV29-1,TGCAGCGTTGAAGGGGATCTATACGAGCAGTACTTC,CSVEGDLYEQYF
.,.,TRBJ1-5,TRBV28,TGTGCCAGCAGGAACAAGGGGGACAATCAGCCCCAGCATTTT,CASRNKGDNQPQHF
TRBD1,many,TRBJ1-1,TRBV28,TGTGCCAGCAGTAGGAGGGGGCAGGCTGAAGCTTTCTTT,CASSRRGQAEAFF
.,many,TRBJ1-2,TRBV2,TGTGCCAGCAGTGAAACGGGGGAGGCCTATGGCTACACCTTC,CASSETGEAYGYTF
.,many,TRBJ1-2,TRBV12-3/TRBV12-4,TGTGCCAGCAGTTTAAGAGGGACCCCGAGGGGCGCCTATGGCTACACCTTC,CASSLRGTPRGAYGYTF
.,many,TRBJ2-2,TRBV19,TGTGCCAGTAGTGCCCGACAAGTCCAGTACACCGGGGAGCTGTTTTTT,CASSARQVQYTGELFF